This TCR beta chain was captured by sequencing in a study of OX40 agonist ivuxolimab in advanced cancers. V lost 10 bases to trimming and J lost 0 bases; unmatched junction nucleotides: 11. The CDR3 has 17 amino acids. In germline, CDR1 is MDHEN, CDR2 SYDVKM. TCRdb's table, derived via immunoSEQ multiplex PCR, lists solely in-frame clones and lacks some. Of about 40,000 clones in the sample, more than 75% were seen once. This clone was seen more than once but under ten times. The TCR comes from an adult with an advanced solid tumor such as melanoma, head and neck, liver or kidney cancer. The sample was CD4+ or CD8+ T cells sorted from blood, taken in a trial of the OX40 agonist ivuxolimab. The rearrangement joins TRBV28 to TRBJ2-1, with 11 bases matching TRBD2. CDR3 DNA sequence: TGTGCCACCACTAGCGGGGGCCTCCCGAGCTCCTACAATGAGCAGTTCTTC. Protein sequence: CATTSGGLPSSYNEQFF.